These T cell receptor beta chains were read from a single sample in a study of cytomegalovirus exposure and HLA in healthy donors. Generated by immunoSEQ multiplex PCR, the TCRdb table keeps only in-frame clones and is missing some. The sample has more than 100,000 clones; just under 80% are singletons. The material sequenced was PBMCs. All receptors derive from a male donor in good health and CMV-seronegative. Both conserved end residues are part of each CDR3. A D gene is named only where the DNA matches it firmly. The size entry is marked missing in some rows and otherwise reads once, few, many or a size class.

v_gene,len,j_gene,d_gene,abundance,CDR3aa,CDR3nt
TRBV27,15,TRBJ1-2,TRBD1,NA,CASSLMGTGNYGYTF,TGTGCCAGCAGTTTAATGGGGACAGGAAACTATGGCTACACCTTC
TRBV29-1,12,TRBJ1-2,NA,NA,CSVTRNRDGYTF,TGCAGCGTAACCAGAAACAGGGATGGCTACACCTTC
TRBV11-2,15,TRBJ2-7,NA,few,CASSLDTTGYYEQYF,TGTGCCAGCAGCTTAGATACCACAGGATACTACGAGCAGTACTTC
TRBV2,15,TRBJ2-3,TRBD2,NA,CATAMGGGNADTQYF,TGTGCCACCGCTATGGGCGGGGGGAATGCAGATACGCAGTATTTT
TRBV10-3,12,TRBJ2-3,NA,NA,CAISEEGVSQYF,TGTGCCATCAGTGAGGAGGGGGTTTCGCAGTATTTT
TRBV25-1,18,TRBJ2-2,TRBD1,NA,CASSDRDRERGGSGELFF,TGTGCCAGCAGTGATCGGGACAGGGAGAGGGGGGGGAGCGGGGAGCTGTTTTTT
TRBV18,16,TRBJ1-6,TRBD1,NA,CASSRTGTLSNSPLHF,TGTGCCAGCTCCCGGACAGGGACGTTGAGTAATTCACCCCTCCACTTT
TRBV6-1,15,TRBJ2-3,TRBD2,NA,CASSVTLAGDDTQYF,TGTGCCAGCAGTGTTACCCTAGCGGGGGATGATACGCAGTATTTT
TRBV7-2,17,TRBJ2-3,TRBD2,NA,CASSLAAAGGSTDTQYF,TGTGCCAGCAGCTTAGCGGCAGCGGGGGGTAGCACAGATACGCAGTATTTT
TRBV19,15,TRBJ1-2,TRBD1,NA,CASRTGEAVYYGYTF,TGTGCCAGTCGGACAGGGGAGGCGGTTTACTATGGCTACACCTTC
TRBV5-6,16,TRBJ1-6,TRBD1,NA,CASSLALDRGNSPLHF,TGTGCCAGCAGCTTGGCCCTGGACAGGGGGAATTCACCCCTCCACTTT
TRBV4-1,16,TRBJ2-1,NA,NA,CASSPRWASSYNEQFF,TGCGCCAGCAGCCCCCGGTGGGCTAGCAGCTACAATGAGCAGTTCTTC
TRBV4-1,15,TRBJ1-3,NA,once,CASSQSTGSGNTIYF,TGCGCCAGCAGCCAATCGACAGGCTCTGGAAACACCATATATTTT
TRBV19,17,TRBJ1-3,TRBD1,NA,CASSIVPGQSSGNTIYF,TGTGCCAGTAGTATAGTTCCGGGACAGAGCTCTGGAAACACCATATATTTT
TRBV10-3,13,TRBJ2-1,NA,NA,CAISEGAASEQFF,TGTGCCATCAGTGAGGGAGCCGCCAGTGAGCAGTTCTTC
TRBV13,18,TRBJ2-2,TRBD2,NA,CASSSRLAGGPHTGELFF,TGTGCCAGCAGCTCGAGACTAGCGGGGGGGCCACACACCGGGGAGCTGTTTTTT
TRBV10-2,15,TRBJ2-6,NA,few,CASSEGISGANVLTF,TGCGCCAGCAGTGAGGGCATCTCTGGGGCCAACGTCCTGACTTTC
TRBV11-2,19,TRBJ1-6,TRBD1,NA,CASSFLGQGAKFVNSPLHF,TGTGCCAGCAGCTTCCTGGGACAGGGGGCGAAATTTGTAAATTCACCCCTCCACTTT
TRBV27,13,TRBJ2-3,NA,NA,CASSNAGSDTQYF,TGTGCCAGCAGTAACGCAGGGTCAGATACGCAGTATTTT
TRBV7-8,16,TRBJ2-7,NA,NA,CASSYGSGAEGVEQYF,TGTGCCAGCAGCTACGGAAGCGGGGCGGAGGGGGTCGAGCAGTACTTC
TRBV2,14,TRBJ1-5,TRBD1,NA,CASSPGTADQPQHF,TGTGCCAGCAGTCCTGGGACAGCCGATCAGCCCCAGCATTTT
TRBV7-2,16,TRBJ1-2,NA,NA,CASSLARDFSNYGYTF,TGTGCCAGCAGCTTAGCGAGGGATTTTTCTAACTATGGCTACACCTTC
TRBV4-1,15,TRBJ1-2,NA,NA,CASSQVAVYNYGYTF,TGCGCCAGCAGCCAAGTAGCCGTCTATAACTATGGCTACACCTTC
TRBV30,13,TRBJ1-5,NA,NA,CAWSRGLNQPQHF,TGTGCCTGGAGCAGGGGTTTGAATCAGCCCCAGCATTTT
TRBV6-1,16,TRBJ1-1,TRBD1,NA,CASSEHRGPVFTEAFF,TGTGCCAGCAGTGAGCACAGGGGACCTGTGTTCACTGAAGCTTTCTTT
TRBV19,16,TRBJ2-1,TRBD2,NA,CASSIRTSGEYNEQFF,TGTGCCAGTAGTATTCGGACTAGCGGGGAGTACAATGAGCAGTTCTTC